These 16 T cell receptor beta chains were sequenced from one sample in a study of Ad26.COV2.S vaccination and SARS-CoV-2 variants. TCRdb's table, derived via immunoSEQ multiplex PCR, lists solely in-frame clones and lacks some. In the table there are roughly 320,000 clones, about 82% of which are singletons. The treatment is: 19 received Ad26.COV2.S at low or high dose, single or two shots; 5 received placebo; per-sample allocation not given. Collection of samples fell on day 63 after the first vaccine or placebo injection. The source was peripheral blood, collected in a trial of Ad26.COV2.S vaccine versus placebo. These receptors all come from a person between 18 and 65 years old who received the Ad26.COV2.S COVID-19 vaccine or a placebo.

In nucleotides, the CDR3 is TGTGCCAGTAGTACCGGGACTAGCGGGGGGGCAGATACGCAGTATTTT. It codes for CASSTGTSGGADTQYF. This chain joins TRBV19 and TRBJ2-3; 16 bases agree with TRBD2. CDR1 is LNHDA, CDR2 SQIVND, per germline (reference sequence). V gave up 4 bases and J gave up 4 bases; unmatched junction bases: 2. The CDR3 has 16 residues.

The J gene is TRBJ2-1, the V gene TRBV27, with TRBD2 identical over 9 bases. J lost 6 bases, V lost 6 bases, and 15 bases had no gene match. The CDR3 has 17 residues. Germline V gives CDR1 MNHEY, CDR2 SMNVEV (reference sequence). The CDR3 region has the DNA TGTGCCAGCAGCCTCGGGAGGTTTTCGCGGGGGGGCAATGAGCAGTTCTTC. Translation gives CASSLGRFSRGGNEQFF.

V gene TRBV5-4 combines with J gene TRBJ2-5; a possible D gene is TRBD2 (7 bases). There are 15 residues in the CDR3. Germline V gene sequence: CDR1 SGHNT, CDR2 YYREEE (reference sequence). Trimming stripped 4 bases from V and 7 bases from J, with 20 bases between. This CDR3 is CASSGRDQGGGTQYF. In nucleotides, the CDR3 is TGTGCCAGCAGCGGCCGGGACCAAGGGGGGGGGACCCAGTACTTC.

CDR3 in amino acids: CASSLGQGELNSPLHF. The CDR3 DNA sequence: TGTGCCAGCAGCCTCGGACAGGGGGAGTTGAATTCACCCCTCCACTTT. The V call is TRBV5-6, the J call TRBJ1-6, with TRBD1 matching 10 bases. With V trimmed by 4 bases and J by 7 bases, 8 bases remained unmatched. The CDR3 runs 16 residues. Germline V gene lookup returns CDR1 SGHDT and CDR2 YYEEEE. The whole variable domain, remainder taken from reference TRBV5-6 and TRBJ1-6, is DAGVTQSPTHLIKTRGQQVTLRCSPKSGHDTVSWYQQALGQGPQFIFQYYEEEERQRGNFPDRFSGHQFPNYSSELNVNALLLGDSALYLCASSLGQGELNSPLHFGNGTRLTVT.

This chain joins TRBV5-1 and TRBJ2-3; TRBD1 or TRBD2 may be the D gene (6 bases each). V was pared by 4 bases and J by 1 base, with 19 bases between. Looked up from germline, CDR1 is SGHRS and CDR2 is YFSETQ. The CDR3 is 17 residues long. The CDR3 reads CASSLSRSGARTDTQYF. In DNA, the CDR3 is TGCGCCAGCAGCCTCTCACGGTCGGGGGCCCGCACAGATACGCAGTATTTT.

This sequence joins TRBV7-2 and TRBJ2-7; TRBD2 matches 7 bases. After removal of 1 base from V and 2 bases from J, the junction contained 14 bases not matched to a gene. Germline V lookup: CDR1 SGHTA, CDR2 FQGNSA. This CDR3 comprises 18 residues. CDR3: CASSLEGWPDGGTYEQYF. CDR3 bases: TGTGCCAGCAGCTTAGAGGGGTGGCCAGACGGGGGGACCTACGAGCAGTACTTC.

The chain recombines TRBV5-1 with TRBJ1-3; no firm D call. V lost 3 bases and J lost 0, with 16 bases in between. From germline, CDR1 is SGHRS and CDR2 YFSETQ. CDR3 length: 17 residues. The CDR3 DNA reads as TGCGCCAGCAGCTCTTCCGGACTGGGCCTCTCTGGAAACACCATATATTTT. Translation gives CASSSSGLGLSGNTIYF.

The chain carries TRBV6-5 and TRBJ2-1, with 11 positions matching TRBD2. The J segment lost 3 bases and the V segment lost 6 bases, leaving 4 bases of the junction unmatched. Germline V CDR1 and CDR2: MNHEY, SVGAGI. CDR3 size: 15 residues. The CDR3 is CASSSLAGGYNEQFF. The CDR3 nucleotides read TGTGCCAGCAGCTCCCTAGCGGGGGGCTACAATGAGCAGTTCTTC.

This rearrangement joins TRBV10-3 to TRBJ2-7; no firm D call. V lost 0 bases and J 9 bases, leaving 9 bases between the germline ends. Germline V lookup: CDR1 ENHRY, CDR2 SYGVKD. The CDR3 consists of 12 residues. The CDR3 nucleotides read TGTGCCATCAGTGAGTCCCTGGTGGGGCAGTACTTC. Encoded protein: CAISESLVGQYF.

The CDR3 DNA is TGTGCCAGCAGCCAAGAGGGGAGCTCCTACAATGAGCAGTTCTTC. It yields the protein CASSQEGSSYNEQFF. The chain employs TRBV3-1 (or the pseudogene TRBV3-2) and TRBJ2-1; tentatively, D is TRBD2 (5 bases). Germline CDR1 LGHDT, CDR2 YNNKEL (reference sequence). Trimming removed 0 bases from V and 0 bases from J, with 6 bases in between. The CDR3 runs to 15 residues.

The V call is TRBV10-3, the J call TRBJ2-2; D ambiguous. CDR1 is ENHRY and CDR2 is SYGVKD in the germline V gene. Trimming removed 10 bases at V and 7 bases at J, with 10 bases between. The CDR3 contains 11 residues. The CDR3 sequence is CATFYVGELFF. CDR3 nucleotides: TGTGCCACCTTTTATGTCGGGGAGCTGTTTTTT.

V is TRBV18 and J is TRBJ2-1; D is ambiguous. The CDR3 contains 16 residues. Trimming removed 3 bases at V and 9 bases at J, with 21 bases between. CDR1 and CDR2 (germline): KGHSH, LQKENI. For the CDR3, the DNA is TGTGCCAGCTCACCGTTGGCGGTGGAACTTCGTGGTGAGCAGTTCTTC. Protein sequence: CASSPLAVELRGEQFF.

V gene TRBV6-5 combines with J gene TRBJ1-5; TRBD1 matches 10 bases. V lost 5 bases to trimming and J lost 5 bases; unmatched junction nucleotides: 6. The CDR3 contains 15 residues. Germline lookup yields CDR1 MNHEY and CDR2 SVGAGI. CDR3: CASSTGQGDHQPQHF. For the CDR3, the DNA is TGTGCCAGCAGTACTGGACAGGGGGACCATCAGCCCCAGCATTTT.

This chain uses TRBV5-1 with TRBJ1-4; no firm D call. This CDR3 contains 16 residues. Germline V gene sequence: CDR1 SGHRS, CDR2 YFSETQ. Trimming took 8 bases from V and 12 from J, leaving 29 bases between them. This chain's CDR3 is CASTPDSLQLACELFF. As DNA, the CDR3 is TGCGCCAGTACCCCAGACTCATTACAACTAGCATGTGAACTGTTTTTT.

This clone was counted once. The same CDR3 arises from other DNA sequences in this sample as well. The V gene is TRBV12-3 or TRBV12-4, the J gene TRBJ1-1; unclear D gene. The V end lost 2 bases, the J end lost 2 bases, and 3 bases lay between the germline ends. There are 12 residues in the CDR3. The CDR3 protein is CASSLRNTEAFF. In nucleotides, the CDR3 is TGTGCCAGCAGTTTAAGAAACACTGAAGCTTTCTTT.

The chain carries TRBV19 and TRBJ2-5, with 14 nucleotides matching TRBD2. The germline V gene has CDR1 LNHDA and CDR2 SQIVND (reference sequence). J lost 2 bases, V lost 5 bases, and 7 bases had no gene match. The CDR3 has 17 residues. The CDR3 nucleotides are TGTGCCAGTAGTCGCTACCGACTAGCGGGGGGGCAAGAGACCCAGTACTTC. It is translated as CASSRYRLAGGQETQYF.